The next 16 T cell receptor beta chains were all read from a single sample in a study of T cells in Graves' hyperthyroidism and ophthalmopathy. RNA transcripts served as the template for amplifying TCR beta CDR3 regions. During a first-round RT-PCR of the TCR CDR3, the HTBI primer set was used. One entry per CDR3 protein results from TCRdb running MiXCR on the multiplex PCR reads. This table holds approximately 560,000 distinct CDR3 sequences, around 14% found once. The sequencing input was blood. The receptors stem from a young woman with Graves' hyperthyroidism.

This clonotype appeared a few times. The DNA for the CDR3 is TGTGCCAGCAGCTCGACGACAGGGAGGTTCGATGGCTACACCTTC. It encodes CASSSTTGRFDGYTF. The V gene is TRBV7-2, the J gene TRBJ1-2; 7 bases align to TRBD1. The trim removed 4 bases at V and 6 bases at J, leaving 11 bases unmatched. Per germline, CDR1 SGHTA and CDR2 FQGNSA. The CDR3 runs 15 residues.

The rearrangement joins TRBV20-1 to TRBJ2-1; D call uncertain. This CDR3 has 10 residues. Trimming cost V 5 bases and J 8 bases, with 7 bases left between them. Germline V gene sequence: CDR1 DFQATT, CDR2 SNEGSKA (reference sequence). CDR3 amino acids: CSALRDEQFF. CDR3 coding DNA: TGCAGTGCTCTTAGGGATGAGCAGTTCTTC.

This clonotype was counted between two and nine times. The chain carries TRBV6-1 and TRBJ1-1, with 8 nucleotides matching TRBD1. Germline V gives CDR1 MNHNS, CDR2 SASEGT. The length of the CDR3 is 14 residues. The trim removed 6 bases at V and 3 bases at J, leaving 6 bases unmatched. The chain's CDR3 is CASRRQGLYTEAFF. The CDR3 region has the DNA TGTGCCAGCAGAAGACAGGGGTTGTACACTGAAGCTTTCTTT.

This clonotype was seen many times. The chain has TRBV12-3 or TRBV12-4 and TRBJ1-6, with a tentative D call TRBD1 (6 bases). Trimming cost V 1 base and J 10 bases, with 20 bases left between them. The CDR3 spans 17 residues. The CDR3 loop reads CASSLEDFQGTGSPLHF. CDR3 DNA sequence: TGTGCCAGCAGTTTAGAGGACTTTCAGGGGACGGGCTCACCCCTCCACTTT.

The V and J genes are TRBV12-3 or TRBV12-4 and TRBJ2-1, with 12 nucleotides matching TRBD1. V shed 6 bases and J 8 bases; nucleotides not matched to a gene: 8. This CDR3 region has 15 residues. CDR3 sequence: CASRGGQGAFDEQFF. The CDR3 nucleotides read TGTGCCAGCAGGGGGGGACAGGGGGCTTTCGATGAGCAGTTCTTC.

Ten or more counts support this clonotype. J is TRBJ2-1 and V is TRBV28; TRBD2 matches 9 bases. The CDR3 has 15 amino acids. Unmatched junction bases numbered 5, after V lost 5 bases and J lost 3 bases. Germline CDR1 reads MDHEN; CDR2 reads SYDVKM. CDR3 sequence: CASSVSGSHYNEQFF. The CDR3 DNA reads TGTGCCAGCAGTGTTAGCGGGAGTCACTACAATGAGCAGTTCTTC.

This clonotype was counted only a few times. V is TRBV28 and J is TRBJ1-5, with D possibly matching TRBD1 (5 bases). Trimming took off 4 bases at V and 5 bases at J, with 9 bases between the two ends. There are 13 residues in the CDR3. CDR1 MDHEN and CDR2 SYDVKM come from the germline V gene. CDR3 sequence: CASSSGFDQPQHF. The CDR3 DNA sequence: TGTGCCAGCAGTTCAGGGTTCGATCAGCCCCAGCATTTT.

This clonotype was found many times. CDR3 residues: CASSLSIITDTQYF. CDR3 in DNA: TGTGCCAGCAGTTTATCGATTATCACAGATACGCAGTATTTT. The V gene is TRBV27, the J gene TRBJ2-3, with no clear D. The germline CDR1 and CDR2 sequences are MNHEY and SMNVEV (reference sequence). CDR3 length: 14 amino acids. V was clipped by 0 bases and J by 2 bases, with 6 bases between them.

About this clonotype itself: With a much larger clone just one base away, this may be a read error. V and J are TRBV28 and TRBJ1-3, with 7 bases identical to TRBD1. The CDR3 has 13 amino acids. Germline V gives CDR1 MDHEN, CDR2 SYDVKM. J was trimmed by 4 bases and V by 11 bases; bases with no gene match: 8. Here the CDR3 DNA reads TGTGCCGGCACTTGGGGACAGGGAAACACCATATATTTT. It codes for CAGTWGQGNTIYF.

This CDR3 is CASSLAPLAGTSTDTQYF. The CDR3 DNA reads as TGTGCCAGCAGCTTAGCCCCCCTAGCGGGCACTAGCACAGATACGCAGTATTTT. The chain employs TRBV7-2 and TRBJ2-3, with 8 nucleotides matching TRBD2. Unmatched junction bases numbered 8, after V lost 0 bases and J lost 0 bases. This CDR3 contains 18 residues. Germline V gene sequence: CDR1 SGHTA, CDR2 FQGNSA.

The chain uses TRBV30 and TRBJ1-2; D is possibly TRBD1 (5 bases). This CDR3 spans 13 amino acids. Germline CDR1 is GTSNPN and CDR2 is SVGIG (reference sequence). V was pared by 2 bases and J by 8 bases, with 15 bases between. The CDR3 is CAWSFPRVGGYTF. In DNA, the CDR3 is TGTGCCTGGAGTTTCCCCAGGGTGGGGGGCTACACCTTC.

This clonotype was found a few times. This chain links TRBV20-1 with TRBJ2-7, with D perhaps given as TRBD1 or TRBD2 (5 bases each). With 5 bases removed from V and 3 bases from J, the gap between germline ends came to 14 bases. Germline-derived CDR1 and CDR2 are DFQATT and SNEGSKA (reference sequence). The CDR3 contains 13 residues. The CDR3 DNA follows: TGCAGTGCTGGAAGGGACCTCTACTACGAGCAGTACTTC. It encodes CSAGRDLYYEQYF.

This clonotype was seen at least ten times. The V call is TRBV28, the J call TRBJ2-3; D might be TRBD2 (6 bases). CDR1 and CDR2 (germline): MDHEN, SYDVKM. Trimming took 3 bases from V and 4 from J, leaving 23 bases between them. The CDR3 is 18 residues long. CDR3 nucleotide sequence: TGTGCCAGCAGTTTTGACGGGTTGGGCGGGGTAGGAGCAGATACGCAGTATTTT. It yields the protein CASSFDGLGGVGADTQYF.

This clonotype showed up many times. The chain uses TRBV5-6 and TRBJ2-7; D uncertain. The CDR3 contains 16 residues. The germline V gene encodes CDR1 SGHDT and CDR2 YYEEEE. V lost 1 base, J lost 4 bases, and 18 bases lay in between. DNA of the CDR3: TGTGCCAGCAGCTTGTACGGATCATCCCCTATTTACGAGCAGTACTTC. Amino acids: CASSLYGSSPIYEQYF.

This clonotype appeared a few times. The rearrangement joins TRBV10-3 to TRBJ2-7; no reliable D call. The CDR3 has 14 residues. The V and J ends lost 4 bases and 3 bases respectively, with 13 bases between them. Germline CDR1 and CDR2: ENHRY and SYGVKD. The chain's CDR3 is CAISGRGPNYEQYF. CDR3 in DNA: TGTGCCATCAGTGGTAGAGGACCGAACTACGAGCAGTACTTC.

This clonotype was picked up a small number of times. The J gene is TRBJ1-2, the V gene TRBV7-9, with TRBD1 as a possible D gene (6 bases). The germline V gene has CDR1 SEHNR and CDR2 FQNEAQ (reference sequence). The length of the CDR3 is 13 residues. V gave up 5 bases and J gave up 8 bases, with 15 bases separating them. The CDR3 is CASSDATGRGYTF. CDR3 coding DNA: TGTGCCAGCAGCGACGCCACAGGGAGAGGCTACACCTTC.